The clone carrying this T cell receptor beta chain has a handful of counts. The target antigen is unknown. The CDR3 contains 18 residues. Trimming pared 2 bases from V and 6 bases from J, leaving 23 bases between. Per germline, CDR1 SGHTA and CDR2 FQGTGA. These data originate in a study of T cells after yellow fever vaccination. Study-wide context: The SMART-Seq v4 Ultra Low Input method served to prepare the low-cell-number fractions. Findings of the study overall: A small proportion of clonotypes was detected in both the CD4 and CD8 compartments. Most primary-vaccination clones reappeared after the booster (just under 98% CD4, more than 70% CD8). The bulk population could contribute abundant contaminating clonotypes to FACS-sorted repertoires.

TCRdb analysed the 5' RACE reads with MiXCR anew, one entry per CDR3 protein. The data show approximately 90,000 distinct CDR3 sequences, with roughly 5.8% seen just once and about 40% held by the top ten. This receptor was identified in a man between 18 and 35 years old who received the YFV17D yellow fever vaccine. The specimen was CD8+ T cells sorted from PBMCs, collected 10 days after the yellow fever booster vaccination. The J gene is TRBJ2-1, the V gene TRBV7-3; TRBD1 is a possible D gene (6 bases). CDR3 DNA sequence: TGTGCCAGCAGCTTAGTGGTCACAGGGTCCCTCCTTGGCAATGAGCAGTTCTTC. This translates into CASSLVVTGSLLGNEQFF.